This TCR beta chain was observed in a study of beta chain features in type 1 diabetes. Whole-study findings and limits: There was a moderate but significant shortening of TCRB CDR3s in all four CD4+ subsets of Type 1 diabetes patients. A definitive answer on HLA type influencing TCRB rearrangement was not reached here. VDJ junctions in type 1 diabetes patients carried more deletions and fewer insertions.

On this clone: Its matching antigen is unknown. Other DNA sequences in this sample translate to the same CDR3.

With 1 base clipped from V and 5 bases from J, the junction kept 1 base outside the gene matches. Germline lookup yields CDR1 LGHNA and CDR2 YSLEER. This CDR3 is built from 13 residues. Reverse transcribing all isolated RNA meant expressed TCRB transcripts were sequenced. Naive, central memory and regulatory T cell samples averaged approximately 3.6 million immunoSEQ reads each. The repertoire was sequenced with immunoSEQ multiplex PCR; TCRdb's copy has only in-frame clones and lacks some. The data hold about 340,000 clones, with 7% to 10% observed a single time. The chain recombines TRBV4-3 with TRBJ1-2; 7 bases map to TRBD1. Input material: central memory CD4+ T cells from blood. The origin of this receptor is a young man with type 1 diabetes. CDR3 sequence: CASSQGQGYGYTF. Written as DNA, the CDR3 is TGCGCCAGCAGCCAAGGACAGGGTTATGGCTACACCTTC.